Given below is one T cell receptor beta chain in context. Libraries were prepared by immunoSEQ multiplex PCR; TCRdb keeps only in-frame clonotypes and omits some of them. The sample consists of 55,000 to 70,000 clones, around 86% of them appearing once. This entry is derived from a study of OX40 agonist ivuxolimab in advanced cancers. Study details: Ivuxolimab, an agonist antibody against OX40 (CD134), was given to patients.

The V gene end was trimmed by 3 bases and the J gene end by 3 bases; junction bases not matched to a gene: 9. The CDR3 extends over 16 amino acids. Per the germline V gene, CDR1 is SNHLY and CDR2 is FYNNEI. The input for sequencing was CD4+ or CD8+ T cells sorted from blood, taken in a trial of the OX40 agonist ivuxolimab. The TCR originated in an adult with an advanced solid tumor such as melanoma, head and neck, liver or kidney cancer. The rearrangement links TRBV2 to TRBJ2-7, with TRBD1 matching 9 bases. CDR3 amino acids: CASSDPGQGGHYEQYF. CDR3 bases: TGTGCCAGCAGTGATCCGGGACAGGGAGGTCACTACGAGCAGTACTTC.